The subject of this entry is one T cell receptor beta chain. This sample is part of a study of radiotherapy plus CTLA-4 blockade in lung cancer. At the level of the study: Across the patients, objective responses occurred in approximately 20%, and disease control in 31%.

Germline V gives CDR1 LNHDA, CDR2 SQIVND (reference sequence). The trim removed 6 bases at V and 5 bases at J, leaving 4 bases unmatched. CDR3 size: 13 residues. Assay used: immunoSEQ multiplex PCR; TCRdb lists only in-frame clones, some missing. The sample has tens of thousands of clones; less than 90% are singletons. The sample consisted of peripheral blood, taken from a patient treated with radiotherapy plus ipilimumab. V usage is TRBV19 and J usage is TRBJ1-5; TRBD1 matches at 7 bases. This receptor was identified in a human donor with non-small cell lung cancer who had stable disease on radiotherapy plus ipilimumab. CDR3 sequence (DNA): TGTGCCAGTAGCAGTACAGGGGATCAGCCCCAGCATTTT. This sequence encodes CASSSTGDQPQHF.